The 12 T cell receptor beta chains reported below all come from one sample, sequenced in a study of blood T cell repertoires in COVID-19 (dated by TCRdb to the early 2020s). Receptor amplification or capture employed the immunoSEQ multiplex PCR assay. The table was pulled from immuneACCESS by TCRdb, which kept in-frame rearrangements only. Such tables lose some clones; where checked, under half of the loss comes from unresolved V genes, and the rest has no known cause. The sample table contains tens of thousands of clones; only one count was recorded for over 70% of them. Jointly, the top ten make up about 4.2% of the sample. Sequenced material: peripheral blood. The receptors here all came from a woman aged 45-60 years with acute or convalescent COVID-19.

V gene TRBV7-9 combines with J gene TRBJ2-7; 8 bases agree with TRBD2. Looked up from germline, CDR1 is SEHNR and CDR2 is FQNEAQ (reference sequence). Losses at the gene ends were 5 bases for V and 6 bases for J; bases not matched to a gene: 12. This CDR3 is 15 amino acids long. CDR3 coding DNA: TGTGCCAGCAGCCCAAGGGGCGGGGGGACTGTCGAGCAGTACTTC. This sequence encodes CASSPRGGGTVEQYF.

The chain is built from TRBV28 and TRBJ1-5, with 11 bases lining up with TRBD1. Germline-derived CDR1 and CDR2 are MDHEN and SYDVKM. V lost 3 bases, J lost 7 bases, and 2 bases stayed unmatched. This CDR3 has 14 amino acids. This CDR3 is CASSLDRGHQPQHF. CDR3 bases: TGTGCCAGCAGTTTGGACAGGGGGCACCAGCCCCAGCATTTT.

J is TRBJ1-1 and V is TRBV9; D gene uncertain. Trimming pared 2 bases from V and 2 bases from J, leaving 7 bases between. This CDR3 has 13 residues. Per the germline V gene, CDR1 is SGDLS and CDR2 is YYNGEE. CDR3 sequence reads: CASSVPGNTEAFF. DNA of the CDR3: TGTGCCAGCAGCGTTCCAGGAAACACTGAAGCTTTCTTT.

J is TRBJ1-4 and V is TRBV6-5; TRBD1 matches at 9 bases. The CDR3 consists of 14 residues. Germline-derived CDR1 and CDR2 are MNHEY and SVGAGI. J gave up 5 bases and V 6 bases, and 4 bases lay outside the gene matches. CDR3 DNA sequence: TGTGCCAGCAGCCGAGGGACAGGGAATGAAAAACTGTTTTTT. Protein sequence: CASSRGTGNEKLFF.

The chain joins TRBV5-4 to TRBJ2-1; 13 bases fit TRBD2. Germline V gives CDR1 SGHNT, CDR2 YYREEE (reference sequence). The trim removed 1 base at V and 7 bases at J, leaving 5 bases unmatched. The CDR3 length is 16 residues. DNA for the CDR3: TGTGCCAGCAGCTTGCCCGGGACTAGCGGGGCTAATGAGCAGTTCTTC. Encoded protein: CASSLPGTSGANEQFF.

The sample holds one count of this clone. The chain joins TRBV9 to TRBJ2-3; 8 bases are a match to TRBD2. CDR1 and CDR2 from the germline V gene are SGDLS and YYNGEE. CDR3 size: 16 residues. V shed 6 bases and J 0 bases; nucleotides not matched to a gene: 9. Here the CDR3 reads CASNFFGGASTDTQYF. CDR3 nucleotides: TGTGCCAGCAACTTTTTCGGGGGGGCTAGCACAGATACGCAGTATTTT.

The chain couples TRBV7-3 to TRBJ2-2, with 10 bases fitting TRBD2. Germline V gives CDR1 SGHTA, CDR2 FQGTGA. The CDR3 length is 18 residues. V shed 3 bases and J 0 bases; nucleotides not matched to a gene: 7. The CDR3 nucleotides read TGTGCCAGCAGCTTCTCCAATAGCGGGGGGTCGAACACCGGGGAGCTGTTTTTT. Translated, it gives CASSFSNSGGSNTGELFF.

This chain links TRBV10-3 with TRBJ1-2; D unclear. CDR3 length: 14 amino acids. V lost 2 bases and J lost 3, with 10 bases in between. Per germline, CDR1 ENHRY and CDR2 SYGVKD. The CDR3 nucleotides are TGTGCCATCAGTGAGGAGGCCGGAGACTATGGCTACACCTTC. It translates to CAISEEAGDYGYTF.

This clone was counted only a few times. J is TRBJ1-1 and V is TRBV7-9; no reliable D call. Trimming cost V 6 bases and J 1 base, with 12 bases left between them. The V gene's germline CDR1 is SEHNR and CDR2 FQNEAQ (reference sequence). The CDR3 runs to 14 residues. Here the CDR3 reads CASRPEMGNTEAFF. CDR3 nucleotide sequence: TGTGCCAGCAGGCCGGAGATGGGGAACACTGAAGCTTTCTTT.

This chain's CDR3 is CASSPRGATEAFF. The CDR3 coding sequence is TGTGCCAGCAGCCCTCGAGGAGCCACTGAAGCTTTCTTT. V usage is TRBV11-2 and J usage is TRBJ1-1; no clear D gene. This CDR3 has 13 amino acids. Germline CDR1 SGHAT, CDR2 FQNNGV. V was cut by 5 bases and J by 4 bases, with 11 bases left in between.

This sequence joins TRBV5-8 and TRBJ2-7, with D maybe TRBD2 (6 bases). Trimming pared 2 bases from V and 0 bases from J, leaving 12 bases between. Germline V gene lookup returns CDR1 SGHTS and CDR2 YDEGEE. The CDR3 is 15 amino acids. The DNA for the CDR3 is TGTGCCAGCAGCTTTACGGACGGGAGCTCCTACGAGCAGTACTTC. Protein: CASSFTDGSSYEQYF.

The V call is TRBV27, the J call TRBJ1-4; D is undetermined. V lost 3 bases and J lost 8, with 13 bases in between. The CDR3 extends over 14 amino acids. Germline assignment: CDR1 MNHEY and CDR2 SMNVEV (reference sequence). CDR3 in amino acids: CASSLVRWSEKLFF. The CDR3, as DNA: TGTGCCAGCAGTTTGGTAAGGTGGAGCGAAAAACTGTTTTTT.